Listed here are 28 T cell receptor beta chains from one sample, sequenced in a study of post-analysis software for immune sequencing data. Study-wide results and caveats: There were roughly 5 TRBV segments more frequent in patients than controls, and TRBV5-6, TRBV5-1 and TRBV20-1 were among them.

No antigen is known for these receptors. Every TCR beta cDNA library bore unique molecular identifiers. TCRdb independently ran MiXCR on the PCR reads; one entry per CDR3 protein. The sample has around 710,000 distinct CDR3 sequences; 46% are singletons. The sequenced material came from blood. The receptors originated from a girl aged 5 to 17 with multiple sclerosis.

This clonotype was seen more than once but under ten times. The chain carries TRBV7-3 and TRBJ2-1, with D perhaps matching TRBD2 (5 bases). The CDR3 is 16 residues long. Trimming took 5 bases from V and 8 from J, leaving 22 bases between them. The germline V gene has CDR1 SGHTA and CDR2 FQGTGA. The CDR3 is CASSLRAPGMGDEQFF. The CDR3 nucleotides read TGTGCCAGCAGCCTCCGGGCGCCGGGGATGGGCGATGAGCAGTTCTTC.

This clonotype was observed a handful of times. V is TRBV28 and J is TRBJ2-3; D perhaps matches TRBD2 (5 bases). Per germline, CDR1 MDHEN and CDR2 SYDVKM. There are 17 residues in the CDR3. V was shortened by 7 bases and J by 2 bases, with 22 bases between the two germline ends. CDR3 DNA: TGTGCCAGCACCCCCCAGTCGCAGGCGGGTTCCACAGATACGCAGTATTTT. This encodes CASTPQSQAGSTDTQYF.

This clonotype was observed a few times. V is TRBV27 and J is TRBJ2-7, with 10 bases lining up with TRBD1. CDR3 length: 16 amino acids. Germline lookup yields CDR1 MNHEY and CDR2 SMNVEV (reference sequence). The J segment lost 2 bases and the V segment lost 6 bases, leaving 10 bases of the junction unmatched. The CDR3 nucleotides are TGTGCCAGCAGCTCCTGGGAGGGGACAGGGGCCTACGAGCAGTACTTC. This encodes CASSSWEGTGAYEQYF.

This clonotype showed up many times. The chain combines TRBV5-1 with TRBJ2-6, with a weak D call TRBD1 (6 bases). This CDR3 has 19 amino acids. CDR1 is SGHRS and CDR2 is YFSETQ in the germline V gene. V was cut by 1 base and J by 4 bases, with 21 bases left in between. CDR3 in DNA: TGCGCCAGCAGCTTGACACCCCGGCAGGGGACATCCGGGGCCAACGTCCTGACTTTC. Protein product: CASSLTPRQGTSGANVLTF.

The chain employs TRBV20-1 and TRBJ2-7, with 8 bases identical to TRBD2. CDR3 length equals 15 residues. The junction had 17 bases not matched to a gene; V was cut back by 6 bases and J by 7 bases. Looked up from germline, CDR1 is DFQATT and CDR2 is SNEGSKA (reference sequence). The CDR3 nucleotides read TGCAGTGCGAACCCCGGGACTAGAAGTTACAATGAGCAGTACTTC. It is translated as CSANPGTRSYNEQYF.

The chain joins TRBV19 to TRBJ2-3; TRBD1 matches 9 bases. The CDR3 loop spans 14 amino acids. CDR1 LNHDA and CDR2 SQIVND come from the germline V gene (reference sequence). J gave up 2 bases and V 9 bases, and 6 bases lay outside the gene matches. The chain's CDR3 is CASRDRGNTDTQYF. The CDR3 DNA sequence: TGTGCCAGCCGAGACAGGGGGAACACAGATACGCAGTATTTT. Together with reference TRBV19 and TRBJ2-3, the CDR3 gives the full variable domain: DGGITQSPKYLFRKEGQNVTLSCEQNLNHDAMYWYRQDPGQGLRLIYYSQIVNDFQKGDIAEGYSVSREKKESFPLTVTSAQKNPTAFYLCASRDRGNTDTQYFGPGTRLTVL.

The chain couples TRBV24-1 to TRBJ2-3, with a possible D match to TRBD2 (5 bases). The V end lost 4 bases, the J end lost 5 bases, and 9 bases lay between the germline ends. Looked up from germline, CDR1 is KGHDR and CDR2 is SFDVKD. This CDR3 has 13 amino acids. CDR3 sequence: CATSDTRIDTQYF. The CDR3 DNA is TGTGCCACCAGTGACACTAGGATAGATACGCAGTATTTT.

The chain is built from TRBV12-5 and TRBJ2-1, with 9 bases aligning to TRBD1. This CDR3 has 15 residues. Germline-derived CDR1 and CDR2 are LGHNT and FRNRAP. The J segment lost 7 bases and the V segment lost 1 base, leaving 5 bases of the junction unmatched. The CDR3 spells CASGLGRTGANEQFF. CDR3 bases: TGTGCTAGTGGTTTGGGGCGGACAGGGGCAAATGAGCAGTTCTTC.

This chain links TRBV4-1 with TRBJ1-1; unclear D gene. Germline V CDR1 and CDR2: MGHRA, YSYEKL. The CDR3 sequence is 13 residues long. Trimming stripped 7 bases from V and 5 bases from J, with 14 bases between. CDR3 in DNA: TGCGCCAGCAAAGGCCCCCCGGGGACTGAAGCTTTCTTT. Encoded protein: CASKGPPGTEAFF.

The genes are TRBV20-1 and TRBJ2-7; no firm D call. The CDR3 is made up of 13 amino acids. CDR1 is DFQATT, CDR2 SNEGSKA, per germline (reference sequence). Trimming pared 2 bases from V and 3 bases from J, leaving 11 bases between. The CDR3 loop is CSARSASYYEQYF. CDR3 sequence (DNA): TGCAGTGCTAGATCGGCCAGCTACTACGAGCAGTACTTC.

This chain uses TRBV12-3 or TRBV12-4 with TRBJ2-5; 8 bases align to TRBD1. This CDR3 is 14 amino acids long. Trimming cost V 7 bases and J 3 bases; bases outside gene matches: 7. The CDR3 DNA is TGTGCCAGCATGAGACAGGGGCGAAAAGAGACCCAGTACTTC. It specifies CASMRQGRKETQYF.

This clonotype appeared a few times. The chain uses TRBV12-3 or TRBV12-4 and TRBJ2-3, with TRBD2 identical over 13 bases. With 5 bases clipped from V and 2 bases from J, the junction kept 7 bases outside the gene matches. The CDR3 sequence is 17 residues long. The CDR3 bases are TGTGCCAGCAGTGACGGGACTAGCGGGACCTTCACAGATACGCAGTATTTT. Its protein is CASSDGTSGTFTDTQYF.

The chain recombines TRBV29-1 with TRBJ1-2, with TRBD1 matching 7 bases. CDR3 size: 14 residues. After removal of 3 bases from V and 9 bases from J, the junction contained 13 bases not matched to a gene. Germline V lookup: CDR1 SQVTM, CDR2 ANQGSEA. CDR3 in amino acids: CSVDGGTALSSYTF. The CDR3 DNA is TGCAGCGTTGATGGGGGGACAGCTCTTAGCAGCTACACCTTC.

The chain recombines TRBV12-3 or TRBV12-4 with TRBJ2-7; TRBD1 matches 8 bases. V shed 5 bases, J shed 3 bases, and the junction held 9 bases outside the gene matches. This CDR3 is built from 15 residues. The CDR3 protein is CASSRQGKSFYEQYF. The CDR3 DNA is TGTGCCAGCAGTCGACAGGGGAAGTCCTTCTACGAGCAGTACTTC.

This clonotype was counted between two and nine times. The chain is built from TRBV7-9 and TRBJ1-6; D remains unclear. Trimming took off 3 bases at V and 4 bases at J, with 4 bases between the two ends. The CDR3 spans 13 residues. Germline values: CDR1 SEHNR, CDR2 FQNEAQ (reference sequence). CDR3 coding DNA: TGTGCCAGCAGCTTGGGGTATAATTCACCCCTCCACTTT. Translation: CASSLGYNSPLHF.

The chain has TRBV7-2 and TRBJ2-1, with TRBD2 matching over 7 bases. This CDR3 is 15 amino acids long. V was pared by 4 bases and J by 0 bases, with 3 bases of the junction left unmatched. Germline CDR1 SGHTA, CDR2 FQGNSA. CDR3 DNA sequence: TGTGCCAGCAGCTCGCGGGGGAACTCCTACAATGAGCAGTTCTTC. Translating gives CASSSRGNSYNEQFF.

This clonotype was detected once. V gene TRBV5-1 combines with J gene TRBJ2-5, with D perhaps given as TRBD1 or TRBD2 (5 bases each). The CDR3 spans 14 residues. Trimming removed 0 bases at V and 11 bases at J, with 17 bases between. Germline V gene lookup returns CDR1 SGHRS and CDR2 YFSETQ. CDR3 protein: CASSLGDASYGQYF. The CDR3 DNA reads as TGCGCCAGCAGCTTGGGGGACGCCTCCTACGGGCAGTACTTC.

The gene calls are TRBV4-1 and TRBJ2-4, with 7 bases aligning to TRBD1. The J call may be in error: the DNA end matches TRBJ2-7 better. The CDR3 loop spans 15 amino acids. Germline assignment: CDR1 MGHRA and CDR2 YSYEKL. The CDR3 DNA reads TGCGCCAGCAGCCAAGAGACAGGGTTGCTTTACGAGCAGTACTTC. Amino acids: CASSQETGLLYEQYF.

In this sample, this clonotype turned up many times. V usage is TRBV27 and J usage is TRBJ2-7; D gene unclear. Germline CDR1 is MNHEY and CDR2 is SMNVEV (reference sequence). This CDR3 has 13 amino acids. V dropped 3 bases and J dropped 3 bases, with 9 bases sitting between them. The CDR3 loop is CASSFQYNYEQYF. CDR3 nucleotides: TGTGCCAGCAGTTTTCAATACAACTACGAGCAGTACTTC.

This rearrangement joins TRBV20-1 to TRBJ2-7, with a tentative D call TRBD2 (6 bases). The DNA end favors TRBJ2-5, so the J call may be wrong. The germline V gene has CDR1 DFQATT and CDR2 SNEGSKA (reference sequence). This CDR3 contains 14 residues. For the CDR3, the DNA is TGCAGTGCTATACGCTGGGACTCAGTCGAGACCCAGTACTTC. This translates into CSAIRWDSVETQYF.

The CDR3: CATSRGWDSYNEQFF. Written as DNA, the CDR3 is TGTGCCACCAGCAGAGGCTGGGATTCCTACAATGAGCAGTTCTTC. The chain employs TRBV15 and TRBJ2-1; no reliable D call. This CDR3 has 15 amino acids. The germline V gene encodes CDR1 LNHNV and CDR2 YYDKDF (reference sequence). V shed 1 base and J shed 1 base, with 8 bases lying between them.

This clonotype was counted a few times. The chain uses TRBV29-1 and TRBJ2-5; D uncertain. The J call may be wrong; the DNA end is better matched by TRBJ2-7. CDR1 is SQVTM and CDR2 is ANQGSEA in the germline V gene. CDR3 length: 11 amino acids. The CDR3 region is CSVEGSHEQYF. CDR3 nucleotides: TGCAGCGTTGAGGGGTCGCACGAGCAGTACTTC.

The CDR3 bases are TGTGCCAGCAGCCCGAAGACTAGCGGGAATAACGAGCAGTACTTC. The encoded protein is CASSPKTSGNNEQYF. The chain couples TRBV11-2 to TRBJ2-4, with 11 positions matching TRBD2. The J call may be mistaken, given a closer DNA end match to TRBJ2-7. Germline V lookup: CDR1 SGHAT, CDR2 FQNNGV. The CDR3 is 15 residues long.

This chain joins TRBV7-2 and TRBJ1-5, with TRBD1 identical over 8 bases. V shed 5 bases, J shed 7 bases, and the junction held 4 bases outside the gene matches. Germline V gene data show CDR1 as SGHTA and CDR2 as FQGNSA. The CDR3 has 13 amino acids. CDR3 in DNA: TGTGCCAGCAGCAACAGGGGGGAGCAGCCCCAGCATTTT. Its translation: CASSNRGEQPQHF.

As regards this clonotype: At one end, the junction sequence differs from germline, possibly due to a read error. Written as DNA, the CDR3 is TGCAGTGCCGATATTGGGGCAGGTTCCTACGAGCAGTACTTT. Protein sequence: CSADIGAGSYEQYF. This sequence joins TRBV20-1 and TRBJ2-7, with a weak D call TRBD1 (5 bases). The CDR3 has 14 residues. Germline lookup yields CDR1 DFQATT and CDR2 SNEGSKA (reference sequence).

This clonotype was detected a few times. The chain links TRBV10-3 to TRBJ2-7; 7 bases agree with TRBD1. Trimming took 3 bases from V and 8 from J; bases not matched to a gene: 4. Germline V gene sequence: CDR1 ENHRY, CDR2 SYGVKD. The CDR3 runs 12 residues. The CDR3 here is CAISDDRVKQYF. The CDR3, as DNA: TGTGCCATCAGTGATGACAGGGTTAAGCAGTACTTC.

This clonotype was seen more than once but under ten times. This chain joins TRBV7-3 and TRBJ2-1, with 7 nucleotides matching TRBD1. The CDR3 sequence is 13 residues long. The V gene end was trimmed by 4 bases and the J gene end by 7 bases; junction bases not matched to a gene: 4. Germline CDR1 reads SGHTA; CDR2 reads FQGTGA. The CDR3 nucleotides are TGTGCCAGCAGCTCCCTCAGGGGGAATGAGCAGTTCTTC. Translating gives CASSSLRGNEQFF. Full variable domain (remainder filled in from reference TRBV7-3 and TRBJ2-1): GAGVSQTPSNKVTEKGKYVELRCDPISGHTALYWYRQSLGQGPEFLIYFQGTGAADDSGLPNDRFFAVRPEGSVSTLKIQRTERGDSAVYLCASSSLRGNEQFFGPGTRLTVL.

This clonotype came up a few times. This chain joins TRBV4-3 and TRBJ2-1; 7 bases agree with TRBD2. V lost 1 base and J lost 6; bases outside the gene matches: 6. This CDR3 is 15 amino acids long. In germline, CDR1 is LGHNA, CDR2 YSLEER. The CDR3 sequence is CASSQVAGLGNEQFF. The CDR3 DNA is TGCGCCAGCAGCCAAGTAGCGGGTCTCGGCAATGAGCAGTTCTTC.